The clone carrying this TCR beta chain was found a few times. V was shortened by 1 base and J by 5 bases, with 8 bases between the two germline ends. Germline V gene data show CDR1 as LNHNV and CDR2 as YYDKDF (reference sequence). CDR3 size: 13 residues. Via CD45RO/CCR7/CD25/CD127/CD95/CD27, cells of the CD4+ naive, central memory, regulatory and stem cell-like memory subsets were sorted. This entry comes from a study of beta chain features in type 1 diabetes. Sequencing targeted expressed TCRB transcripts, as all isolated RNA had been reverse transcribed. Clones were sequenced by immunoSEQ multiplex PCR, and TCRdb holds only the in-frame ones, with some missing. The sample yields 200,000 to 300,000 clones, 14% seen once.

The chain carries TRBV15 and TRBJ2-5; D is perhaps TRBD1 (6 bases). The receptor comes from a woman aged 40 to 55 in good health. Sequenced sample: naive CD4+ T cells from blood. CDR3 in DNA: TGTGCCACCAGCAGAGGTCAGGGGGAGACCCAGTACTTC. It yields the protein CATSRGQGETQYF.